This entry lists 11 T cell receptor beta chains sequenced from one sample in a study of cytomegalovirus exposure and HLA in healthy donors. 13 Jbeta primers and 60 Vbeta primers were used for the PCR. The assay was immunoSEQ multiplex PCR, and TCRdb's table has in-frame clones only and misses some. The table records 100,000 to 150,000 clones, roughly 80% of them present only once. Material: PBMCs. The receptors were gathered from a man aged 18-30 years in good health and CMV-seropositive.

The chain carries TRBV7-2 and TRBJ1-6; D might be TRBD1 (6 bases). In germline, CDR1 is SGHTA, CDR2 FQGNSA. Trimming took off 3 bases at V and 13 bases at J, with 22 bases between the two ends. The CDR3 runs to 16 residues. CDR3 in amino acids: CASSFRTARLGLPLHF. CDR3 sequence (DNA): TGTGCCAGCAGCTTTCGGACAGCCCGATTAGGTTTGCCCCTCCACTTT.

The chain is built from TRBV2 and TRBJ2-7; D is unclear. Germline V gene sequence: CDR1 SNHLY, CDR2 FYNNEI. The CDR3 has 11 residues. Trimming shortened V by 8 bases and J by 3 bases, and 8 bases separated the two germline ends. The CDR3 DNA sequence: TGTGCCAGCTCTACCGTCTACGAGCAGTACTTC. Protein sequence: CASSTVYEQYF. Combining the CDR3 with reference TRBV2 and TRBJ2-7 gives the whole variable domain EPEVTQTPSHQVTQMGQEVILRCVPISNHLYFYWYRQILGQKVEFLVSFYNNEISEKSEIFDDQFSVERPDGSNFTLKIRSTKLEDSAMYFCASSTVYEQYFGPGTRLTVT.

The chain carries TRBV19 and TRBJ1-1; D not resolved. Trimming pared 3 bases from V and 4 bases from J, leaving 6 bases between. The CDR3 runs to 12 residues. Looked up from germline, CDR1 is LNHDA and CDR2 is SQIVND (reference sequence). The CDR3 protein is CASSIGLTEAFF. DNA of the CDR3: TGTGCCAGTAGTATCGGTCTCACTGAAGCTTTCTTT.

The chain uses TRBV19 and TRBJ2-3, with a tentative D call TRBD1 (5 bases). CDR1 LNHDA and CDR2 SQIVND come from the germline V gene (reference sequence). CDR3 size: 15 residues. V was pared by 6 bases and J by 0 bases, with 13 bases between. The CDR3 protein is CASRGRSSSTDTQYF. The CDR3 DNA reads TGTGCCAGTAGGGGGCGGTCTTCTAGCACAGATACGCAGTATTTT.

The rearrangement links TRBV19 to TRBJ1-5; 7 bases match TRBD1. With 7 bases clipped from V and 0 bases from J, the junction kept 6 bases outside the gene matches. CDR1 LNHDA and CDR2 SQIVND come from the germline V gene (reference sequence). This CDR3 has 15 amino acids. The CDR3 region has the DNA TGTGCCAGTACTTTGAGACAGGGTAGCAATCAGCCCCAGCATTTT. Translating gives CASTLRQGSNQPQHF. The variable domain in full, with the rest retrieved from reference TRBV19 and TRBJ1-5, is DGGITQSPKYLFRKEGQNVTLSCEQNLNHDAMYWYRQDPGQGLRLIYYSQIVNDFQKGDIAEGYSVSREKKESFPLTVTSAQKNPTAFYLCASTLRQGSNQPQHFGDGTRLSIL.

V gene TRBV10-2 combines with J gene TRBJ2-7; 9 positions agree with TRBD2. CDR3 length: 14 amino acids. Germline V CDR1 and CDR2: WSHSY, SAAADI. J gave up 4 bases and V 9 bases, and 10 bases lay outside the gene matches. The CDR3 DNA reads TGCGCCAGTAGGGATAGCGGGAGTATTTACGAGCAGTACTTC. It translates to CASRDSGSIYEQYF.

This chain joins TRBV5-5 and TRBJ1-5; D gene uncertain. Trimming shortened V by 0 bases and J by 5 bases, and 9 bases separated the two germline ends. The CDR3 runs to 14 residues. Germline lookup yields CDR1 SGHKS and CDR2 YYEKEE (reference sequence). CDR3 residues: CASSLASTDQPQHF. In DNA form, the CDR3 reads TGTGCCAGCAGCTTGGCCTCAACAGATCAGCCCCAGCATTTT. Filled out from reference TRBV5-5 and TRBJ1-5, the complete variable domain reads DAGVTQSPTHLIKTRGQQVTLRCSPISGHKSVSWYQQVLGQGPQFIFQYYEKEERGRGNFPDRFSARQFPNYSSELNVNALLLGDSALYLCASSLASTDQPQHFGDGTRLSIL.

The rearrangement uses TRBV6-6 and TRBJ2-2; tentatively, D is TRBD2 (6 bases). V lost 7 bases, J lost 4 bases, and 10 bases lay in between. Looked up from germline, CDR1 is MNHNY and CDR2 is SVGAGI (reference sequence). This CDR3 region has 13 residues. The CDR3 region is CASKEGITGELFF. CDR3 nucleotide sequence: TGTGCCAGCAAGGAGGGGATCACCGGGGAGCTGTTTTTT.

This clone has just one count. The rearrangement uses TRBV4-1 and TRBJ1-1; 8 nucleotides line up with TRBD1. The J segment lost 3 bases and the V segment lost 2 bases, leaving 5 bases of the junction unmatched. CDR3 length: 15 residues. Per the germline V gene, CDR1 is MGHRA and CDR2 is YSYEKL. In nucleotides, the CDR3 is TGCGCCAGCAGCCAACCTACAGGGGGGGACACTGAAGCTTTCTTT. Its protein product is CASSQPTGGDTEAFF.

The chain employs TRBV30 and TRBJ2-1; TRBD1 might be the D (6 bases). The CDR3 extends over 16 amino acids. Germline V gene sequence: CDR1 GTSNPN, CDR2 SVGIG (reference sequence). V was clipped by 0 bases and J by 0 bases, with 12 bases between them. The CDR3 spells CAWSVHRVFSYNEQFF. The CDR3 nucleotides are TGTGCCTGGAGTGTACACAGGGTTTTCTCCTACAATGAGCAGTTCTTC.

There are a few counts of this clone. The chain uses TRBV6-4 and TRBJ2-2; 9 nucleotides align to TRBD1. Germline trimming cut 0 bases from V and 1 base from J; bases unmatched to any gene: 0. Germline V gene data show CDR1 as MRHNA and CDR2 as SNTAGT. There are 16 residues in the CDR3. CDR3 residues: CASSDSGQGNTGELFF. The DNA of the CDR3 is TGTGCCAGCAGTGACTCGGGACAGGGGAACACCGGGGAGCTGTTTTTT.